Below are 32 T cell receptor beta chains sequenced from a single sample in a study of blood T cell repertoires in COVID-19 (dated by TCRdb to 2018 to 2020). Library preparation used the immunoSEQ multiplex PCR assay. Imported from immuneACCESS, the table was reduced by TCRdb to in-frame sequences with V and J called. These copies leave out some clones; in studies compared against another copy, an unresolved V gene accounts for under half, and the cause of the remainder is not known. For this sample the table gives 300,000 to 350,000 clones, of which approximately 88% were detected only once. The biggest ten clones account for about 5% of the sample. What was sequenced was PBMCs or T cells enriched from blood (not recorded which). The receptors derive from a man aged 30 to 39 who had recovered from COVID-19.

The chain has TRBV30 and TRBJ2-3; 11 bases align to TRBD1. V shed 5 bases and J 4 bases; nucleotides not matched to a gene: 8. The CDR3 loop spans 15 amino acids. Germline V gene sequence: CDR1 GTSNPN, CDR2 SVGIG (reference sequence). The CDR3 protein is CAWGAGTGGSDTQYF. CDR3 coding DNA: TGTGCCTGGGGCGCTGGGACAGGGGGGTCAGATACGCAGTATTTT.

This sequence joins TRBV13 and TRBJ1-5; perhaps TRBD1 as D (6 bases). The germline V gene has CDR1 PRHDT and CDR2 FYEKMQ (reference sequence). V dropped 5 bases and J dropped 0 bases, with 14 bases sitting between them. The CDR3 runs 16 residues. CDR3 DNA sequence: TGTGCCAGCAGCCGTGGGGCAGGGGCTAGCAATCAGCCCCAGCATTTT. This sequence encodes CASSRGAGASNQPQHF.

The genes are TRBV30 and TRBJ2-2; possibly TRBD1 for D (5 bases). Germline V lookup: CDR1 GTSNPN, CDR2 SVGIG (reference sequence). The length of the CDR3 is 14 residues. The V end was cut by 3 bases, the J end by 1 base, with 9 bases between. CDR3 amino acids: CAWRRQRNTGELFF. The CDR3, as DNA: TGTGCCTGGAGGAGACAGAGGAACACCGGGGAGCTGTTTTTT. The whole variable domain, filled in from reference TRBV30 and TRBJ2-2, reads SQTIHQWPATLVQPVGSPLSLECTVEGTSNPNLYWYRQAAGRGLQLLFYSVGIGQISSEVPQNLSASRPQDRQFILSSKKLLLSDSGFYLCAWRRQRNTGELFFGEGSRLTVL.

The chain couples TRBV29-1 to TRBJ1-5; 7 nucleotides line up with TRBD1. The CDR3 covers 14 residues. With V trimmed by 5 bases and J by 4 bases, 8 bases remained unmatched. Looked up from germline, CDR1 is SQVTM and CDR2 is ANQGSEA. CDR3 bases: TGCAGCGTTCGGGAGACAGGGAGTAATCAGCCCCAGCATTTT. It yields the protein CSVRETGSNQPQHF. The variable domain in full, completed from reference TRBV29-1 and TRBJ1-5, reads SAVISQKPSRDICQRGTSLTIQCQVDSQVTMMFWYRQQPGQSLTLIATANQGSEATYESGFVIDKFPISRPNLTFSTLTVSNMSPEDSSIYLCSVRETGSNQPQHFGDGTRLSIL.

This chain joins TRBV2 and TRBJ1-2; a possible D gene is TRBD1 (5 bases). The CDR3 sequence is 14 residues long. With 7 bases removed from V and 6 bases from J, the gap between germline ends came to 18 bases. Germline assignment: CDR1 SNHLY and CDR2 FYNNEI. The CDR3 is CASKTLGQGNGYTF. In DNA form, the CDR3 reads TGTGCCAGCAAAACCCTCGGGCAGGGCAATGGCTACACCTTC.

V and J are TRBV5-1 and TRBJ2-5, with 7 bases matching TRBD1. CDR1 and CDR2 (germline): SGHRS, YFSETQ. There are 13 residues in the CDR3. Trimming cost V 5 bases and J 2 bases; bases outside gene matches: 3. CDR3 DNA: TGCGCCAGCAGGAAGACAGGGCAAGAGACCCAGTACTTC. Translation gives CASRKTGQETQYF.

The chain recombines TRBV9 with TRBJ2-1; 7 bases are shared with TRBD1. The germline V gene encodes CDR1 SGDLS and CDR2 YYNGEE. The CDR3 covers 17 residues. J was trimmed by 5 bases and V by 4 bases; bases with no gene match: 15. CDR3 region: CASSSTSGGISDNEQFF. The CDR3 DNA reads TGTGCCAGCAGCTCTACTTCAGGGGGTATCTCGGACAATGAGCAGTTCTTC.

The chain has TRBV5-1 and TRBJ2-3; 12 bases match TRBD1. After removal of 3 bases from V and 2 bases from J, the junction contained 4 bases not matched to a gene. Germline values: CDR1 SGHRS, CDR2 YFSETQ. The CDR3 runs 16 residues. The CDR3 region has the DNA TGCGCCAGCAGCTATGGGACAGGGGGCTTCACAGATACGCAGTATTTT. Protein sequence: CASSYGTGGFTDTQYF. Supplemented by reference TRBV5-1 and TRBJ2-3, the full variable domain reads KAGVTQTPRYLIKTRGQQVTLSCSPISGHRSVSWYQQTPGQGLQFLFEYFSETQRNKGNFPGRFSGRQFSNSRSEMNVSTLELGDSALYLCASSYGTGGFTDTQYFGPGTRLTVL.

DNA for the CDR3: TGTGCCAGCAGCACGTTGGGGACTAGCACAGATACGCAGTATTTT. Translating it yields CASSTLGTSTDTQYF. V and J are TRBV13 and TRBJ2-3, with D perhaps matching TRBD2 (6 bases). Per germline, CDR1 PRHDT and CDR2 FYEKMQ (reference sequence). This CDR3 has 15 amino acids. V shed 5 bases and J shed 0 bases, with 12 bases lying between them.

The V call is TRBV19, the J call TRBJ2-1; 10 bases line up with TRBD2. Trimming at V came to 5 bases and at J to 7 bases, leaving 8 bases not matched to a gene. From germline, CDR1 is LNHDA and CDR2 SQIVND (reference sequence). The length of the CDR3 is 15 residues. The CDR3 region is CASSRERGGLNEQFF. CDR3 in DNA: TGTGCCAGTAGTCGTGAGCGGGGGGGCCTAAATGAGCAGTTCTTC.

The V gene is TRBV28, the J gene TRBJ2-5; D is perhaps TRBD2 (5 bases). Trimming shortened V by 7 bases and J by 4 bases, and 10 bases separated the two germline ends. CDR1 and CDR2 from the germline V gene are MDHEN and SYDVKM. The CDR3 sequence is 12 residues long. CDR3 region: CASTPEGETQYF. Written as DNA, the CDR3 is TGTGCCAGCACCCCTGAGGGAGAGACCCAGTACTTC.

V is TRBV7-9 and J is TRBJ1-6; weak D call: TRBD1 (5 bases). The germline V gene encodes CDR1 SEHNR and CDR2 FQNEAQ (reference sequence). The V gene lost 1 base and the J gene lost 0 bases, with 13 bases spanning the gap. The CDR3 loop spans 18 amino acids. This CDR3 reads CASSLEGRSSSYNSPLHF. The CDR3 DNA follows: TGTGCCAGCAGCTTAGAGGGGCGGTCGAGCTCCTATAATTCACCCCTCCACTTT.

The gene calls are TRBV5-1 and TRBJ2-4, with TRBD1 identical over 7 bases. Germline V gene data show CDR1 as SGHRS and CDR2 as YFSETQ. V trimming: 3 bases; J trimming: 1 base; junction bases outside the gene matches: 1. The CDR3 totals 14 residues. The CDR3 sequence is CASSSTGAKNIQYF. The CDR3 bases are TGCGCCAGCAGCTCGACAGGGGCCAAAAACATTCAGTACTTC.

This chain joins TRBV2 and TRBJ2-3, with 9 bases that match TRBD2. Germline CDR1 is SNHLY and CDR2 is FYNNEI. CDR3 length: 14 amino acids. Unmatched junction bases numbered 6, after V lost 7 bases and J lost 4 bases. CDR3 nucleotide sequence: TGTGCCAGCATGGCGGGGGGGCCCCCAGATACGCAGTATTTT. It translates to CASMAGGPPDTQYF.

The rearrangement links TRBV6-5 to TRBJ1-2; 8 positions agree with TRBD1. The V and J ends lost 4 bases and 2 bases, in that order; junction bases with no gene match: 6. This CDR3 region has 15 residues. Germline-derived CDR1 and CDR2 are MNHEY and SVGAGI. The CDR3: CASSSRQGKNYGYTF. In nucleotides, the CDR3 is TGTGCCAGCAGTTCGCGACAGGGGAAGAACTATGGCTACACCTTC.

The genes are TRBV2 and TRBJ1-3; tentative D call: TRBD1 (5 bases). The CDR3 length is 13 residues. Trimming took off 6 bases at V and 4 bases at J, with 10 bases between the two ends. Per the germline V gene, CDR1 is SNHLY and CDR2 is FYNNEI. CDR3 amino acids: CASRQGFGNTIYF. Written as DNA, the CDR3 is TGTGCCAGCAGGCAGGGTTTCGGAAACACCATATATTTT.

The chain links TRBV29-1 to TRBJ1-1, with 9 bases matching TRBD1. V shed 4 bases, J shed 5 bases, and the junction held 8 bases outside the gene matches. CDR3 length equals 14 residues. Germline V gene lookup returns CDR1 SQVTM and CDR2 ANQGSEA. The CDR3 sequence is CSVALGTGRTEAFF. The CDR3 bases are TGCAGCGTTGCTCTCGGGACAGGGAGGACTGAAGCTTTCTTT.

The V and J genes are TRBV11-3 and TRBJ2-2; no clear D gene. Germline V gives CDR1 SGHNT, CDR2 YENEEA. CDR3 length: 14 amino acids. V was shortened by 5 bases and J by 5 bases, with 12 bases between the two germline ends. CDR3 protein: CASSPTPRTGELFF. The CDR3 DNA follows: TGTGCCAGCAGCCCGACCCCGAGGACCGGGGAGCTGTTTTTT.

A note on this clone: The same CDR3 also results from other DNA sequences found in this sample. The genes are TRBV29-1 and TRBJ1-3; D ambiguous. Germline CDR1 and CDR2: SQVTM and ANQGSEA. V was cut by 6 bases and J by 4 bases, with 7 bases left in between. This CDR3 spans 11 amino acids. The CDR3 DNA reads TGCAGCGTCGCGGGCGGAAACACCATATATTTT. Amino acids: CSVAGGNTIYF. The variable domain in full, completed from reference TRBV29-1 and TRBJ1-3, reads SAVISQKPSRDICQRGTSLTIQCQVDSQVTMMFWYRQQPGQSLTLIATANQGSEATYESGFVIDKFPISRPNLTFSTLTVSNMSPEDSSIYLCSVAGGNTIYFGEGSWLTVV.

The J gene is TRBJ2-7, the V gene TRBV11-1; TRBD1 might be the D (5 bases). CDR1 SGHAT and CDR2 FQDESV come from the germline V gene (reference sequence). With 1 base removed from V and 6 bases from J, the gap between germline ends came to 16 bases. The CDR3 extends over 15 amino acids. Here the CDR3 reads CASSLEWGPAVEQYF. CDR3 DNA: TGTGCCAGCAGCTTAGAGTGGGGCCCGGCGGTCGAGCAGTACTTC. The complete variable domain, with remaining parts taken from reference TRBV11-1 and TRBJ2-7, reads EAEVAQSPRYKITEKSQAVAFWCDPISGHATLYWYRQILGQGPELLVQFQDESVVDDSQLPKDRFSAERLKGVDSTLKIQPAELGDSAMYLCASSLEWGPAVEQYFGPGTRLTVT.

This clone is a singleton in its sample. The chain couples TRBV15 to TRBJ2-7; D is perhaps TRBD2 (6 bases). V was cut by 6 bases and J by 5 bases, with 8 bases left in between. The CDR3 runs 11 residues. In germline, CDR1 is LNHNV, CDR2 YYDKDF (reference sequence). The DNA for the CDR3 is TGTGCCACCAGTGGGGAGGACGAGCAGTACTTC. Amino acids: CATSGEDEQYF.

This chain links TRBV11-2 with TRBJ2-2, with 9 bases identical to TRBD1. J gave up 7 bases and V 6 bases, and 12 bases lay outside the gene matches. Germline lookup yields CDR1 SGHAT and CDR2 FQNNGV. The CDR3 has 16 amino acids. The CDR3 DNA sequence: TGTGCCAGCAGGAACCTCGGACAGGGGTTGATCGGGGAGCTGTTTTTT. Its translation is CASRNLGQGLIGELFF.

This sequence joins TRBV2 and TRBJ2-5; maybe TRBD2 (6 bases). The germline V and J ends were trimmed by 6 bases and 2 bases, with 7 bases remaining between them. Germline CDR1 is SNHLY and CDR2 is FYNNEI. The CDR3 is made up of 12 amino acids. The CDR3 region has the DNA TGTGCCAGCAGGGGACTTCAAGAGACCCAGTACTTC. It specifies CASRGLQETQYF.

V is TRBV5-1 and J is TRBJ2-3, with TRBD1 matching over 7 bases. The CDR3 length is 15 residues. The ends lost 4 bases at V and 0 bases at J; junction bases unmatched: 5. Germline V gene lookup returns CDR1 SGHRS and CDR2 YFSETQ. The CDR3 is CASSRGQPSTDTQYF. The CDR3 coding sequence is TGCGCCAGCAGCAGGGGACAGCCTAGCACAGATACGCAGTATTTT.

V usage is TRBV7-2 and J usage is TRBJ2-2; the match to TRBD1 covers 7 bases. This CDR3 has 14 amino acids. The ends lost 11 bases at V and 4 bases at J; junction bases unmatched: 10. Germline CDR1 reads SGHTA; CDR2 reads FQGNSA. The CDR3 spells CARHGTARTGELFF. The CDR3 nucleotides read TGTGCCCGCCACGGGACAGCACGCACCGGGGAGCTGTTTTTT.

The chain combines TRBV25-1 with TRBJ2-7; TRBD1 agrees at 10 bases. The V gene's germline CDR1 is MGHDK and CDR2 SYGVNS. The CDR3 loop spans 18 amino acids. V trimming: 7 bases; J trimming: 3 bases; junction bases outside the gene matches: 18. The CDR3 is CASTPTKPNRDRGYEQYF. The CDR3 DNA follows: TGTGCCAGCACGCCGACTAAACCTAATCGGGACAGGGGCTACGAGCAGTACTTC.

The chain joins TRBV3-1 (or the pseudogene TRBV3-2) to TRBJ1-2; D uncertain. Trimming left V 2 bases short and J 4 bases short, with 11 bases between. CDR3 length equals 14 residues. Germline CDR1 reads LGHDT; CDR2 reads YNNKEL (reference sequence). DNA for the CDR3: TGTGCCAGCAGCCAACAATCGGGAGGCTATGGCTACACCTTC. Translating it yields CASSQQSGGYGYTF.

The genes are TRBV5-4 and TRBJ2-1; a possible D gene is TRBD2 (5 bases). V lost 0 bases to trimming and J lost 8 bases, with 15 bases between them. CDR1 is SGHNT and CDR2 is YYREEE in the germline V gene (reference sequence). CDR3 length: 15 amino acids. In DNA, the CDR3 is TGTGCCAGCAGCTTGGTAGGGTCCGGGGTCGATGAGCAGTTCTTC. Translation gives CASSLVGSGVDEQFF.

The genes are TRBV3-1 (or the pseudogene TRBV3-2) and TRBJ1-4; maybe TRBD1 (5 bases). Trimming cost V 1 base and J 7 bases, with 7 bases left between them. The germline V gene has CDR1 LGHDT and CDR2 YNNKEL (reference sequence). CDR3 length equals 13 residues. CDR3 region: CASSQARVEKLFF. Written as DNA, the CDR3 is TGTGCCAGCAGCCAAGCCAGGGTTGAAAAACTGTTTTTT.

This clone appeared once. This chain connects TRBV20-1 to TRBJ1-2; D is perhaps TRBD1 (6 bases). The CDR3 covers 11 residues. V lost 6 bases and J 7 bases, leaving 12 bases between the germline ends. The V gene's germline CDR1 is DFQATT and CDR2 SNEGSKA (reference sequence). The CDR3 DNA reads TGCAGTGCGACAGGATTGCGTGGCTACACCTTC. Translating gives CSATGLRGYTF.

The rearrangement joins TRBV6-6 to TRBJ2-2; 9 nucleotides agree with TRBD1. V dropped 6 bases and J dropped 3; count of bases not matched to a gene: 5. CDR1 MNHNY and CDR2 SVGAGI come from the germline V gene (reference sequence). The CDR3 is 15 residues long. The CDR3 reads CASRRTGDYTGELFF. As DNA, the CDR3 is TGTGCCAGCAGGAGGACAGGGGATTACACCGGGGAGCTGTTTTTT.

The chain employs TRBV5-1 and TRBJ1-2; D gene uncertain. With 0 bases removed from V and 4 bases from J, the gap between germline ends came to 13 bases. CDR1 SGHRS and CDR2 YFSETQ come from the germline V gene. The CDR3 consists of 15 residues. The CDR3 loop is CASSLDSYLTYGYTF. DNA for the CDR3: TGCGCCAGCAGCTTGGACAGCTACCTCACCTATGGCTACACCTTC.